One sample yielded the 21 T cell receptor beta chains listed below, sequenced in a study of OX40 agonist ivuxolimab in advanced cancers. The data were produced by immunoSEQ multiplex PCR, yet TCRdb's version contains in-frame clones alone and is incomplete. This table holds some 68,000 clones, about 87% found once. This specimen was CD4+ or CD8+ T cells sorted from blood, taken in a trial of the OX40 agonist ivuxolimab. The source of these receptors is an adult with an advanced solid tumor such as melanoma, head and neck, liver or kidney cancer.

V is TRBV7-7 and J is TRBJ2-3, with 8 bases identical to TRBD2. Trimming at V came to 5 bases and at J to 1 base, leaving 5 bases not matched to a gene. CDR3 length: 15 residues. CDR1 and CDR2 from the germline V gene are SSHAT and FNYEAQ (reference sequence). CDR3 region: CASSKGLVRTDTQYF. CDR3 in DNA: TGTGCCAGCAGCAAGGGACTAGTCCGCACAGATACGCAGTATTTT.

The rearrangement links TRBV14 to TRBJ1-1; tentatively, D is TRBD1 (6 bases). This CDR3 has 13 amino acids. Trimming removed 7 bases from V and 3 bases from J, with 12 bases in between. Germline V gene lookup returns CDR1 SGHDN and CDR2 FVKESK. CDR3 loop: CASTTQGDTEAFF. For the CDR3, the DNA is TGTGCCAGCACCACACAGGGAGACACTGAAGCTTTCTTT. Supplemented by reference TRBV14 and TRBJ1-1, the full variable domain reads EAGVTQFPSHSVIEKGQTVTLRCDPISGHDNLYWYRRVMGKEIKFLLHFVKESKQDESGMPNNRFLAERTGGTYSTLKVQPAELEDSGVYFCASTTQGDTEAFFGQGTRLTVV.

The chain uses TRBV12-5 and TRBJ2-7; 10 bases map to TRBD2. The germline CDR1 and CDR2 sequences are LGHNT and FRNRAP. This CDR3 comprises 16 residues. Losses at the gene ends were 1 base for V and 3 bases for J; bases not matched to a gene: 6. For the CDR3, the DNA is TGTGCTAGTGGTTTGGGACCTAGCGGGAGTTTCTACGAGCAGTACTTC. This encodes CASGLGPSGSFYEQYF.

J is TRBJ2-5 and V is TRBV4-1; 9 positions agree with TRBD1. Germline V CDR1 and CDR2: MGHRA, YSYEKL. J was trimmed by 5 bases and V by 1 base; bases with no gene match: 11. The CDR3 loop spans 17 amino acids. In DNA, the CDR3 is TGCGCCAGCAGCCAAGGGACAGGGGCGAACCCGGGGGAGACCCAGTACTTC. As protein: CASSQGTGANPGETQYF.

This chain connects TRBV6-1 to TRBJ1-1; TRBD1 aligns across 10 bases. CDR3 length: 15 amino acids. Germline assignment: CDR1 MNHNS and CDR2 SASEGT. The ends lost 7 bases at V and 3 bases at J; junction bases unmatched: 8. The CDR3 DNA reads TGTGCCAGCAAGGTGGGACAGGGGAGGGACACTGAAGCTTTCTTT. This translates into CASKVGQGRDTEAFF.

The chain is built from TRBV29-1 and TRBJ1-5; no clear D. The CDR3 contains 13 residues. The germline V gene has CDR1 SQVTM and CDR2 ANQGSEA. Between the trimmed V and J ends, which lost 0 bases and 5 bases, there was a span of 8 bases. DNA for the CDR3: TGCAGCGTTGAAGATGGGTTTGATCAGCCCCAGCATTTT. Translation: CSVEDGFDQPQHF.

This clone was seen a few times. V and J are TRBV6-5 and TRBJ1-1; D may be TRBD1 (6 bases). In germline, CDR1 is MNHEY, CDR2 SVGAGI. V was cut by 3 bases and J by 1 base, with 15 bases left in between. The CDR3 covers 16 residues. CDR3 coding DNA: TGTGCCAGCAGTTATCCTAGGGGGGCTGGGAACACTGAAGCTTTCTTT. This gives the protein CASSYPRGAGNTEAFF.

V gene TRBV7-9 combines with J gene TRBJ1-1; D call uncertain. Per germline, CDR1 SEHNR and CDR2 FQNEAQ (reference sequence). The CDR3 consists of 15 residues. Trimming removed 7 bases at V and 3 bases at J, with 18 bases between. CDR3 coding DNA: TGTGCCAGCACCCTTACCAACCTCCTGGACACTGAAGCTTTCTTT. Its translation: CASTLTNLLDTEAFF.

This rearrangement joins TRBV4-1 to TRBJ2-7; D gene unclear. Per the germline V gene, CDR1 is MGHRA and CDR2 is YSYEKL. The V and J ends lost 1 base and 2 bases respectively, with 9 bases between them. CDR3 size: 14 residues. DNA for the CDR3: TGCGCCAGCAGCCAAGTTAGGGATCCCTACGAGCAGTACTTC. The encoded protein is CASSQVRDPYEQYF.

V and J are TRBV5-1 and TRBJ2-5; D is possibly TRBD1 (7 bases). CDR1 and CDR2 from the germline V gene are SGHRS and YFSETQ. Deletions cut 0 bases from V and 2 bases from J, with 17 bases between. This CDR3 spans 17 amino acids. In DNA form, the CDR3 reads TGCGCCAGCAGCTTGGCTCCACGGAGGGGGCTACAAGAGACCCAGTACTTC. Translating it yields CASSLAPRRGLQETQYF. Based on the CDR3 plus reference TRBV5-1 and TRBJ2-5, the full variable domain is KAGVTQTPRYLIKTRGQQVTLSCSPISGHRSVSWYQQTPGQGLQFLFEYFSETQRNKGNFPGRFSGRQFSNSRSEMNVSTLELGDSALYLCASSLAPRRGLQETQYFGPGTRLLVL.

V and J are TRBV9 and TRBJ2-1, with 10 bases matching TRBD2. CDR1 and CDR2 from the germline V gene are SGDLS and YYNGEE. The CDR3 spans 14 residues. With 3 bases clipped from V and 7 bases from J, the junction kept 4 bases outside the gene matches. This CDR3 reads CASSEAGGLNEQFF. CDR3 bases: TGTGCCAGCAGCGAAGCGGGGGGGCTGAATGAGCAGTTCTTC.

The chain carries TRBV2 and TRBJ1-1; tentative D call: TRBD1 (5 bases). Trimming shortened V by 3 bases and J by 1 base, and 6 bases separated the two germline ends. This CDR3 region has 13 residues. The germline V gene has CDR1 SNHLY and CDR2 FYNNEI. CDR3 DNA: TGTGCCAGCAGTGACCAGGGGAACACTGAAGCTTTCTTT. This codes for CASSDQGNTEAFF.

V usage is TRBV7-2 and J usage is TRBJ2-5, with 7 bases identical to TRBD1. This CDR3 is built from 15 residues. V was clipped by 4 bases and J by 5 bases; unmatched bases: 10. Per the germline V gene, CDR1 is SGHTA and CDR2 is FQGNSA. Here the CDR3 reads CASSSTGVAGETQYF. The CDR3 coding sequence is TGTGCCAGCAGCTCAACAGGGGTGGCGGGTGAGACCCAGTACTTC.

V is TRBV28 and J is TRBJ1-2, with unresolved D. Trimming removed 9 bases from V and 0 bases from J, with 11 bases in between. Per germline, CDR1 MDHEN and CDR2 SYDVKM. This CDR3 spans 13 amino acids. The CDR3, as DNA: TGTGCCAGTCGGGCCTCAGCTAACTATGGCTACACCTTC. Translation: CASRASANYGYTF.

The chain employs TRBV19 and TRBJ1-1, with TRBD1 as a possible D gene (5 bases). V was shortened by 7 bases and J by 4 bases, with 22 bases between the two germline ends. The CDR3 sequence is 16 residues long. Germline assignment: CDR1 LNHDA and CDR2 SQIVND (reference sequence). The chain's CDR3 is CASTLPAGRAGTEAFF. CDR3 DNA: TGTGCCAGTACTCTCCCAGCGGGCAGGGCGGGCACTGAAGCTTTCTTT.

The V and J genes are TRBV11-2 and TRBJ2-5; 7 nucleotides agree with TRBD1. The CDR3 has 15 amino acids. Trimming at V came to 5 bases and at J to 4 bases, leaving 10 bases not matched to a gene. Germline V CDR1 and CDR2: SGHAT, FQNNGV. CDR3 region: CASSHKTGSGETQYF. The CDR3 nucleotides read TGTGCCAGCAGCCACAAGACAGGGTCGGGAGAGACCCAGTACTTC. Based on the CDR3 plus reference TRBV11-2 and TRBJ2-5, the full variable domain is EAGVAQSPRYKIIEKRQSVAFWCNPISGHATLYWYQQILGQGPKLLIQFQNNGVVDDSQLPKDRFSAERLKGVDSTLKIQPAKLEDSAVYLCASSHKTGSGETQYFGPGTRLLVL.

V usage is TRBV2 and J usage is TRBJ1-1; maybe TRBD1 (5 bases). V gave up 5 bases and J gave up 4 bases, with 11 bases separating them. There are 13 residues in the CDR3. Germline V gene sequence: CDR1 SNHLY, CDR2 FYNNEI. The DNA for the CDR3 is TGTGCCAGCAGTCAGGGTCGGGGCACTGAAGCTTTCTTT. Protein: CASSQGRGTEAFF.

This rearrangement joins TRBV2 to TRBJ1-3; no clear D. The CDR3 sequence is 14 residues long. V was shortened by 5 bases and J by 12 bases, with 20 bases between the two germline ends. Germline assignment: CDR1 SNHLY and CDR2 FYNNEI. CDR3 coding DNA: TGTGCCAGCAGTCCGCAGAGCCTCTCCAAGGGCATATATTTT. Translated, it gives CASSPQSLSKGIYF.

This clone was recorded a few times. This chain links TRBV11-2 with TRBJ2-3; TRBD2 agrees at 8 bases. The V and J ends lost 3 bases and 3 bases, in that order; junction bases with no gene match: 2. CDR1 and CDR2 (germline): SGHAT, FQNNGV. This CDR3 region has 14 residues. CDR3 region: CASSFAGGTDTQYF. CDR3 DNA sequence: TGTGCCAGCAGCTTTGCGGGAGGTACAGATACGCAGTATTTT. The entire variable domain, with the rest obtained from reference TRBV11-2 and TRBJ2-3, is as follows: EAGVAQSPRYKIIEKRQSVAFWCNPISGHATLYWYQQILGQGPKLLIQFQNNGVVDDSQLPKDRFSAERLKGVDSTLKIQPAKLEDSAVYLCASSFAGGTDTQYFGPGTRLTVL.

CDR3 sequence reads: CASSLSFQGTEAFF. CDR3 sequence (DNA): TGCGCCAGCAGCTTGTCCTTTCAGGGAACTGAAGCTTTCTTT. The V gene is TRBV5-1, the J gene TRBJ1-1, with D possibly being TRBD1 (5 bases). Germline V CDR1 and CDR2: SGHRS, YFSETQ. The CDR3 runs 14 residues. V lost 1 base, J lost 5 bases, and 12 bases lay in between.

CDR3 DNA: TGTGCTAGTGGTATCACGGTGAACACTGAAGCTTTCTTT. Translated: CASGITVNTEAFF. The chain has TRBV12-5 and TRBJ1-1, with no clear D. CDR3 length: 13 residues. Germline CDR1 and CDR2: LGHNT and FRNRAP. Trimming left V 5 bases short and J 0 bases short, with 7 bases between. The full variable domain, rest sourced from reference TRBV12-5 and TRBJ1-1, is DARVTQTPRHKVTEMGQEVTMRCQPILGHNTVFWYRQTMMQGLELLAYFRNRAPLDDSGMPKDRFSAEMPDATLATLKIQPSEPRDSAVYFCASGITVNTEAFFGQGTRLTVV.